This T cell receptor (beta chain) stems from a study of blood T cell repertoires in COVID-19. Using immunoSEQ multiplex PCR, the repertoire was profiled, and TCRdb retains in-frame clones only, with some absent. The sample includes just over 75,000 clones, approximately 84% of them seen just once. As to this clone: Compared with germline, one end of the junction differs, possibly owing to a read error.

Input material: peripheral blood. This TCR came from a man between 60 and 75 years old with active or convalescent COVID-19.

The CDR3 DNA sequence: TGTGCCAGCAGCCAAGATACAGGGGGAATTGCAGAGACCCGGTACTTC. It translates to CASSQDTGGIAETRYF. The chain recombines TRBV4-2 with TRBJ2-5; 8 positions agree with TRBD1. There are 16 residues in the CDR3. From germline, CDR1 is LGHNA and CDR2 YNFKEQ.